A selection of T cell receptor beta chains follows, all from one sample in a study of vaccination effects on CD4 cells after COVID-19. These receptors lack a known antigen. Here immunoSEQ multiplex PCR was the method, and the copy in TCRdb shows in-frame clones only, minus some. The data contain tens of thousands of clones, around 74% of them singletons. This specimen consisted of CD4+ T cells from PBMCs cultured with HCoV-229E spike peptides, obtained before COVID-19 vaccination. These receptors were obtained from a human donor who received a COVID-19 vaccine. The conserved cysteine and the conserved F or W are not part of the CDR3 here. A D gene is named only where the DNA matches it firmly.

v_gene: TRBV7-3; j_gene: TRBJ2-3; d_gene: TRBD2; CDR3aa: ASSPGPGRTGGVGDTQY
v_gene: TRBV6-5; j_gene: TRBJ1-2; d_gene: -; CDR3aa: ASSSGTGREYT
v_gene: TRBV4-1; j_gene: TRBJ1-6; d_gene: -; CDR3aa: ASSQGLDNSPLH
v_gene: TRBV2; j_gene: TRBJ2-5; d_gene: -; CDR3aa: ASSRGRETQY
v_gene: TRBV19; j_gene: TRBJ1-1; d_gene: -; CDR3aa: ASSTQTANTEAF
v_gene: TRBV5-1; j_gene: TRBJ1-2; d_gene: -; CDR3aa: ASSLNTGGDGYT
v_gene: TRBV19; j_gene: TRBJ1-1; d_gene: TRBD1; CDR3aa: ASSEGARSAF
v_gene: TRBV30; j_gene: TRBJ2-1; d_gene: TRBD2; CDR3aa: AWRGDYIYNEQF
v_gene: TRBV27; j_gene: TRBJ1-6; d_gene: -; CDR3aa: ASSFGNSPLH
v_gene: TRBV28; j_gene: TRBJ1-4; d_gene: -; CDR3aa: ASSGEWGEKLF
v_gene: TRBV6-5; j_gene: TRBJ2-1; d_gene: -; CDR3aa: ASSYSRRNEQF
v_gene: TRBV3-1/TRBV3-2; j_gene: TRBJ1-2; d_gene: -; CDR3aa: ASSRGVGYSTYGYT
v_gene: TRBV30; j_gene: TRBJ2-6; d_gene: -; CDR3aa: AWRAAGLVGANVLT
v_gene: TRBV6-6; j_gene: TRBJ2-1; d_gene: TRBD2; CDR3aa: ASSPRGSSYNEQF
v_gene: TRBV5-1; j_gene: TRBJ1-5; d_gene: TRBD1; CDR3aa: ASSQSGTGGQPQH
v_gene: TRBV5-1; j_gene: TRBJ2-2; d_gene: -; CDR3aa: ASSVQGNTGELF
v_gene: TRBV6-5; j_gene: TRBJ1-1; d_gene: TRBD1; CDR3aa: ASSSVTRDREVEAF
v_gene: TRBV24-1; j_gene: TRBJ1-1; d_gene: -; CDR3aa: ATSEGLNTEAF
v_gene: TRBV3-1/TRBV3-2; j_gene: TRBJ2-1; d_gene: TRBD1; CDR3aa: ASSPYRGFSYNEQF
v_gene: TRBV28; j_gene: TRBJ1-1; d_gene: -; CDR3aa: ASSQQVPGTEAF
v_gene: TRBV5-1; j_gene: TRBJ2-1; d_gene: -; CDR3aa: ASSLVYGSLNEQF
v_gene: TRBV27; j_gene: TRBJ2-3; d_gene: -; CDR3aa: ASSLSPRPSTDTQY